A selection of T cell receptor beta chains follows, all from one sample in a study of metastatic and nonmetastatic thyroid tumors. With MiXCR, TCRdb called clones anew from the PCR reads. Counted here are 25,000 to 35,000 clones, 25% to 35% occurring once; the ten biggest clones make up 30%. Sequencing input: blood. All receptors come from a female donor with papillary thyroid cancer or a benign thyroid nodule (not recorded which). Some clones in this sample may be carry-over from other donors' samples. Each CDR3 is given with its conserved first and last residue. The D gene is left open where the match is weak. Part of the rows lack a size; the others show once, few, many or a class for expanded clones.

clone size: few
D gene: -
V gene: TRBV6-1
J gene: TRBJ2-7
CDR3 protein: CASSGTYQTYEQYF
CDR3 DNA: TGTGCCAGCAGCGGGACGTACCAGACCTACGAGCAGTACTTC

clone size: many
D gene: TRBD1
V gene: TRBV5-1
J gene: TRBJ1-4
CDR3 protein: CASRQGPATNEKLFF
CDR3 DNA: TGCGCCAGCAGACAGGGGCCTGCAACTAATGAAAAACTGTTTTTT

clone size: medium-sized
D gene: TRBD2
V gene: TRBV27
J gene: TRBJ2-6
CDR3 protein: CASSPHGGFPGANVLTF
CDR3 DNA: TGTGCCAGCAGTCCCCACGGGGGGTTCCCTGGGGCCAACGTCCTGACTTTC

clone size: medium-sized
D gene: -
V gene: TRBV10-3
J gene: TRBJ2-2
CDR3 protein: CAISPAEETGELFF
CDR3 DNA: TGTGCCATCAGCCCAGCGGAGGAAACCGGGGAGCTGTTTTTT

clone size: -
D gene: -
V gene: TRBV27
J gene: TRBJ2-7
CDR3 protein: CASRVAMHVYEQYF
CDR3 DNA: TGTGCCAGCAGGGTTGCAATGCACGTCTACGAGCAGTACTTC

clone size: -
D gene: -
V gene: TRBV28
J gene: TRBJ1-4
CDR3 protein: CARRAPTGNLGEKLFF
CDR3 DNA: TGTGCCAGGAGGGCGCCAACAGGCAACCTGGGTGAAAAACTGTTTTTT

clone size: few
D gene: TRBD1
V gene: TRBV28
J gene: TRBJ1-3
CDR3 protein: CASSVLRTGSGNTIYF
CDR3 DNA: TGTGCCAGCAGTGTCTTGCGGACAGGCTCTGGAAACACCATATATTTT

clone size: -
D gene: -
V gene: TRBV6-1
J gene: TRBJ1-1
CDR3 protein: CASSASFTGGTEAFF
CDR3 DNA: TGTGCCAGCAGTGCGTCTTTTACAGGAGGCACTGAAGCTTTCTTT

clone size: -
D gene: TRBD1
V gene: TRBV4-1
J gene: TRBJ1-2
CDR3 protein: CASSQVVGQGVDGYTF
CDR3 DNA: TGCGCCAGCAGCCAAGTGGTCGGACAGGGGGTCGATGGCTACACCTTC

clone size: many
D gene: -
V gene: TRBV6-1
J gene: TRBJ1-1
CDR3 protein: CASSFYREMNTEAFF
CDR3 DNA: TGTGCCAGCAGCTTTTACAGGGAAATGAACACTGAAGCTTTCTTT

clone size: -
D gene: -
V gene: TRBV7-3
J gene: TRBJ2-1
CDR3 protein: CASSLDSSYNEQFF
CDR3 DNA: TGTGCCAGCAGCTTGGACAGCTCCTACAATGAGCAGTTCTTC

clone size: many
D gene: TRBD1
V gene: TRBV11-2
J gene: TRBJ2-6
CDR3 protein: CASSLRPGGGANVLTF
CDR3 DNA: TGTGCCAGCAGCTTAAGGCCAGGGGGAGGGGCCAACGTCCTGACTTTC

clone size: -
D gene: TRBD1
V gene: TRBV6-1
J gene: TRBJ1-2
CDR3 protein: CASRGVWDREPYGYTF
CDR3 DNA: TGTGCCAGCAGGGGGGTATGGGACAGGGAGCCCTATGGCTACACCTTC

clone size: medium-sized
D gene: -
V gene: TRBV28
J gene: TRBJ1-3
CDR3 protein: CASSHQRLGNTIYF
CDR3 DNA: TGTGCCAGCAGCCACCAGAGGTTAGGAAACACCATATATTTT

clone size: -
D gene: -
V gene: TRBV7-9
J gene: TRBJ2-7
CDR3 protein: CASSPQGGSYEQYF
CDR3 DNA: TGTGCCAGCAGCCCCCAGGGGGGATCCTACGAGCAGTACTTC

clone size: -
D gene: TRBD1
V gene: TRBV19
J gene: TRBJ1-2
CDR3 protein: CASSEGQGNGYTF
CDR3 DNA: TGTGCCAGTAGTGAGGGACAGGGGAATGGCTACACCTTC

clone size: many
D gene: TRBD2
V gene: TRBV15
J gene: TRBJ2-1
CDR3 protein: CAIASGRGEQFF
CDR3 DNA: TGTGCCATCGCTAGCGGGAGAGGTGAGCAGTTCTTC

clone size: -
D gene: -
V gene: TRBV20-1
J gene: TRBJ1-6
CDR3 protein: CSARTLGTTRSPLHF
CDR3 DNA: TGCAGTGCTAGGACTTTGGGGACTACTCGCTCACCCCTCCACTTT

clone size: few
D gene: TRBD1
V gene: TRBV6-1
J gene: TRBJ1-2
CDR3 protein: CASRNPGGDYGYTF
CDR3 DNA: TGTGCCAGCAGGAACCCAGGGGGAGACTATGGCTACACCTTC

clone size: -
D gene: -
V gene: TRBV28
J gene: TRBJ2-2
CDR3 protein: CASSAVQVAGELFF
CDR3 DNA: TGTGCCAGCAGTGCCGTACAGGTCGCCGGGGAGCTGTTTTTT

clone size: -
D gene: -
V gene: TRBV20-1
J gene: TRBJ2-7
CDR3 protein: CSATARNYYEQYF
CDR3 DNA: TGCAGTGCTACCGCCCGTAATTATTACGAGCAGTACTTC

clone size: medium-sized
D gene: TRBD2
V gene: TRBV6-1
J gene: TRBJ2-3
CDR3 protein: CASMRSGRYTQYF
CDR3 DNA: TGTGCCAGCATGAGAAGCGGGAGGTATACGCAGTATTTT

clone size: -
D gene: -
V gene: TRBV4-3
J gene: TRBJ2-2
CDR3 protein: CASSQDYGGGELFF
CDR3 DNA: TGCGCCAGCAGCCAAGATTACGGGGGTGGGGAGCTGTTTTTT

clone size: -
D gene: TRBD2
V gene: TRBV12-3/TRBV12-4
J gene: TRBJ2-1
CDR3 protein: CASSLRAGGGNEQFF
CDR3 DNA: TGTGCCAGCAGCCTCCGAGCGGGAGGGGGCAATGAGCAGTTCTTC

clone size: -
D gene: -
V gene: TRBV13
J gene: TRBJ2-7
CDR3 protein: CASSSGTSFGEQYF
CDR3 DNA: TGTGCCAGCAGCTCAGGGACCTCCTTCGGGGAGCAGTACTTC

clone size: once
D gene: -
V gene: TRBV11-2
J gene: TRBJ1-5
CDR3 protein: CASSLDRMGQPQHF
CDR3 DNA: TGTGCCAGCAGCTTGGATCGTATGGGACAGCCCCAGCATTTT

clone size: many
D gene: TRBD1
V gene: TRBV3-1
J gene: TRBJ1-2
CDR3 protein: CASSQGTGTGLFYGYTF
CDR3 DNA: TGTGCCAGCAGCCAAGGAACCGGGACAGGTCTCTTCTATGGCTACACCTTC

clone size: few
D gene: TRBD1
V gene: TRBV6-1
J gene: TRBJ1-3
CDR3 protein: CASIRDSISGNTIYF
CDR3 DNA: TGTGCCAGCATAAGGGACAGTATCTCTGGAAACACCATATATTTT

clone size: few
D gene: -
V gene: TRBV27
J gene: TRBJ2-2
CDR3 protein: CASRDWGAGELFF
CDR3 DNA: TGTGCCAGCAGGGATTGGGGGGCCGGGGAGCTGTTTTTT

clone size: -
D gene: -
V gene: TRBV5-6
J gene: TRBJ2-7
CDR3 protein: CASSPSGTAGAYEQYF
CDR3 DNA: TGTGCCAGCAGCCCCTCGGGGACAGCGGGGGCCTACGAGCAGTACTTC

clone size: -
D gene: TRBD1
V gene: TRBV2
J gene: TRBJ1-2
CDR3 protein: CASSASRTGYGYTF
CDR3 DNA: TGTGCCAGCAGTGCCAGTAGGACAGGGTATGGCTACACCTTC

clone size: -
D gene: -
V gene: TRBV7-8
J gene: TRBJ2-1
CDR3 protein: CASSSSRQDNEQFF
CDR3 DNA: TGTGCCAGCAGCTCCAGCCGACAGGACAATGAGCAGTTCTTC

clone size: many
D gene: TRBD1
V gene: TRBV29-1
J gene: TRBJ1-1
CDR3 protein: CSGDRGLPEAFF
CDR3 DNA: TGCAGCGGGGACAGGGGACTCCCTGAAGCTTTCTTT

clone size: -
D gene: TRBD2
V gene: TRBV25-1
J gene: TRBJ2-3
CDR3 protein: CASSMRRLAGTIRGDTQYF
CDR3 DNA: TGTGCCAGTAGTATGCGGAGGCTAGCGGGCACCATTCGGGGAGATACGCAGTATTTT

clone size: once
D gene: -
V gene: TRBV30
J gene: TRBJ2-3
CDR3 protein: CAWSGVSLADTQYF
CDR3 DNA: TGTGCCTGGAGTGGGGTCTCATTGGCAGATACGCAGTATTTT

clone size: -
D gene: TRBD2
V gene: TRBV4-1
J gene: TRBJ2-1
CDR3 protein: CASSQEEAGGVNEQFF
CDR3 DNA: TGCGCCAGCAGCCAAGAGGAGGCGGGAGGTGTTAATGAGCAGTTCTTC

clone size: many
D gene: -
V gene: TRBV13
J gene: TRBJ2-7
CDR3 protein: CASELKGHEQYF
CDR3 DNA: TGTGCCAGCGAATTAAAGGGCCACGAGCAGTACTTC

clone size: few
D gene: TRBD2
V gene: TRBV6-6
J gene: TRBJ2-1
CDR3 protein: CASSYSSASGRNEQFF
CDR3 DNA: TGTGCCAGCAGTTACTCGTCGGCTAGCGGGAGGAATGAGCAGTTCTTC

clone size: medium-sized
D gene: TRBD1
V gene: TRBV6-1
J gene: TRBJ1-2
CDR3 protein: CASSGTGGNGYTF
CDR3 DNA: TGTGCCAGCAGTGGGACAGGGGGTAATGGCTACACCTTC

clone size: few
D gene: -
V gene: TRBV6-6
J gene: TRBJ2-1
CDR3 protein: CASSYLRSSYNEQFF
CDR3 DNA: TGTGCCAGCAGTTACCTCCGGAGCTCCTACAATGAGCAGTTCTTC

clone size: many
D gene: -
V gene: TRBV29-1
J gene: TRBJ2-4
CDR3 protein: CSVDVEGLNIQYF
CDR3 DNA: TGCAGCGTTGATGTGGAAGGGCTTAACATTCAGTACTTC

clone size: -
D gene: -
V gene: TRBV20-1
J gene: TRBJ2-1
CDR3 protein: CSARGPASNEQFF
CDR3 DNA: TGCAGTGCTAGAGGTCCCGCTAGTAATGAGCAGTTCTTC

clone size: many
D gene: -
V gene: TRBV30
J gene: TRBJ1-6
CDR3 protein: CAWSKRAEYNRIDSPLHF
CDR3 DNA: TGTGCCTGGAGTAAGCGGGCGGAATATAATCGCATAGATTCACCCCTCCACTTT

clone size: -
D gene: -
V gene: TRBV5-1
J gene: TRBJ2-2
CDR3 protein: CASSVRQNTGELFF
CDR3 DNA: TGCGCCAGCAGCGTAAGACAGAACACCGGGGAGCTGTTTTTT

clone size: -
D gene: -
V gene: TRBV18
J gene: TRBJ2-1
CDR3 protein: CASSPLETSNEQFF
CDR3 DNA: TGTGCCAGCTCACCACTAGAGACCTCCAATGAGCAGTTCTTC

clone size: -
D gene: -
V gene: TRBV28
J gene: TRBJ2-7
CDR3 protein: CASIQGGEQYF
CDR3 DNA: TGTGCCAGCATCCAGGGGGGGGAGCAGTACTTC

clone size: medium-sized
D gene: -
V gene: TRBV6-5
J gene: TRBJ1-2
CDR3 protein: CASSSSRGGYTF
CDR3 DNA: TGTGCCAGCAGTTCCTCCAGGGGTGGCTACACCTTC

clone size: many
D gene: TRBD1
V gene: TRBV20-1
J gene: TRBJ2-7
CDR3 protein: CSARGQGQVTYEQYF
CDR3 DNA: TGCAGTGCTAGAGGCCAGGGACAGGTCACCTACGAGCAGTACTTC

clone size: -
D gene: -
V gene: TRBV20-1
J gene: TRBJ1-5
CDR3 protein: CSARDRPNQPQHF
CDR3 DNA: TGCAGTGCTAGAGACAGGCCCAATCAGCCCCAGCATTTT

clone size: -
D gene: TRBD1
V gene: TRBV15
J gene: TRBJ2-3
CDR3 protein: CATGRDRSTDTQYF
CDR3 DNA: TGTGCCACGGGAAGGGACAGAAGCACAGATACGCAGTATTTT

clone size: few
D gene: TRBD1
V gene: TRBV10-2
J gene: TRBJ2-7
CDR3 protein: CASRRDRALTYEQYF
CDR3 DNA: TGCGCCAGCCGCCGGGACAGGGCGTTAACCTACGAGCAGTACTTC

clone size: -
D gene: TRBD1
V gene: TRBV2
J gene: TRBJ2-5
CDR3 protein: CASSGTGGGETQYF
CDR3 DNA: TGTGCCAGCAGCGGGACAGGGGGCGGAGAGACCCAGTACTTC

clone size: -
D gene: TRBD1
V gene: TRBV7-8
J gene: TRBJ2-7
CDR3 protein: CASSQGQVTYEQYF
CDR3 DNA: TGTGCCAGCAGCCAGGGACAGGTCACCTACGAGCAGTACTTC

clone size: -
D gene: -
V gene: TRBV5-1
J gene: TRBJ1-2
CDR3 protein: CASSLDGASSGYTF
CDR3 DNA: TGCGCCAGCAGCTTGGACGGGGCTTCGTCGGGCTACACCTTC

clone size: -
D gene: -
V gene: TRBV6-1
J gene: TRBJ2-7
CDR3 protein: CASSEMNSPSKYF
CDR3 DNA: TGTGCCAGCAGCGAAATGAACAGCCCGAGTAAATACTTC

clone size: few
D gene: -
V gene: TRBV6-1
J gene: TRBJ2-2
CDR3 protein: CASSEQETTGELFF
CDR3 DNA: TGTGCCAGCAGCGAACAGGAAACCACCGGGGAGCTGTTTTTT

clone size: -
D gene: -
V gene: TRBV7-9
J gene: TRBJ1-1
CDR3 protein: CASSLEGDGTEAFF
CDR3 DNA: TGTGCCAGCAGCCTAGAAGGAGATGGGACTGAAGCTTTCTTT